The clone carrying this T cell receptor (beta chain) has just a few counts. The data were taken from a study of shared T cell receptors in the human thymus. The repertoire was sequenced with immunoSEQ multiplex PCR; TCRdb's copy has only in-frame clones and lacks some. Of more than 550,000 clones in the sample, roughly 88% were seen once. The CDR3 contains 18 residues. In germline, CDR1 is SEHNR, CDR2 FQNEAQ (reference sequence). Trimming pared 5 bases from V and 2 bases from J, leaving 21 bases between. These data also featured in a second study, about human thymus T cells. That paper adds: Thymus tissue was removed during corrective cardiac surgery. Related studies found that unrelated individuals share highly overlapping thymic repertoires.

The V gene is TRBV7-9, the J gene TRBJ2-2; possibly TRBD2 for D (7 bases). Material: thymocytes. The sequence was obtained from a girl under three years old with a congenital heart defect. DNA of the CDR3: TGTGCCAGCAGCCCCGGGGGGCCGTGTCGTTCTAACACCGGGGAGCTGTTTTTT. It specifies CASSPGGPCRSNTGELFF.